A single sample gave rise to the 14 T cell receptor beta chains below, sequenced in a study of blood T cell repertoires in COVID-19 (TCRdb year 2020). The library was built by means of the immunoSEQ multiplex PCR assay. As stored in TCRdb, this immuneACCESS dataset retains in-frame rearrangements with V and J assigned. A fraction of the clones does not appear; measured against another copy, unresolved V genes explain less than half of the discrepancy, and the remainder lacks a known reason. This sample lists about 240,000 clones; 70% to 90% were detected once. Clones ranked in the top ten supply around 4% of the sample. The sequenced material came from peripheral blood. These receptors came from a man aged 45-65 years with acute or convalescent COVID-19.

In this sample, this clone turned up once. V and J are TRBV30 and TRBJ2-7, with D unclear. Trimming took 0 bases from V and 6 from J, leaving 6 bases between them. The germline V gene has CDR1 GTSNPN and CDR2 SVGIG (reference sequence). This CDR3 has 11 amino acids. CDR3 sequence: CAWSVLSEQYF. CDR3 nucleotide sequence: TGTGCCTGGAGTGTCCTGAGCGAGCAGTACTTC.

CDR3 loop: CASSDGGAYGYTF. The CDR3 nucleotides read TGTGCCAGCAGTGACGGGGGGGCCTATGGCTACACCTTC. The chain uses TRBV25-1 and TRBJ1-2, with a tentative D call TRBD1 (6 bases). The length of the CDR3 is 13 residues. The V end was cut by 3 bases, the J end by 4 bases, with 9 bases between. Germline-derived CDR1 and CDR2 are MGHDK and SYGVNS.

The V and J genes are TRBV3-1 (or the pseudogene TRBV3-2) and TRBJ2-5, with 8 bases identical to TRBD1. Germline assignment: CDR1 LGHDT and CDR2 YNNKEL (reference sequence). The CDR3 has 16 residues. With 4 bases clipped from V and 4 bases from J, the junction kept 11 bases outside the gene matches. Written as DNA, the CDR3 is TGTGCCAGCAGCCTGGGACAGGACATACCTCGAGAGACCCAGTACTTC. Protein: CASSLGQDIPRETQYF.

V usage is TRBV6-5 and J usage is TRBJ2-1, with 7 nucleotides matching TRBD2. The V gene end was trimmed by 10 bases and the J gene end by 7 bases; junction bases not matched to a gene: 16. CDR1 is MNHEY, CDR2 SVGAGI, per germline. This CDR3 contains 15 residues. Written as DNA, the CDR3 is TGTGCCATATGCATAGGGGAGGGGAAGAGGAATGAGCAGTTCTTC. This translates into CAICIGEGKRNEQFF.

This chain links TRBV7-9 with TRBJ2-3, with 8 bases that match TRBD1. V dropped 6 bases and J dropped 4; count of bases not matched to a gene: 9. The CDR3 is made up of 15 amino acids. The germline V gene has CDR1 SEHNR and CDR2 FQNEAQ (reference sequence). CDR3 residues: CASRGTGTGPDTQYF. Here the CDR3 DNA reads TGTGCCAGCAGGGGGACAGGCACAGGTCCAGATACGCAGTATTTT.

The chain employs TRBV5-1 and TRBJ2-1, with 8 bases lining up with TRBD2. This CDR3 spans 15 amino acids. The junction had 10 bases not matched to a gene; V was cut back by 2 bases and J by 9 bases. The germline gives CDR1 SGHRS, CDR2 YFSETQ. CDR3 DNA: TGCGCCAGCAGCTTTTTTCCAGCGGGAGCAACTGAGCAGTTCTTC. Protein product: CASSFFPAGATEQFF. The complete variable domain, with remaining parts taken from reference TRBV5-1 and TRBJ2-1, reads KAGVTQTPRYLIKTRGQQVTLSCSPISGHRSVSWYQQTPGQGLQFLFEYFSETQRNKGNFPGRFSGRQFSNSRSEMNVSTLELGDSALYLCASSFFPAGATEQFFGPGTRLTVL.

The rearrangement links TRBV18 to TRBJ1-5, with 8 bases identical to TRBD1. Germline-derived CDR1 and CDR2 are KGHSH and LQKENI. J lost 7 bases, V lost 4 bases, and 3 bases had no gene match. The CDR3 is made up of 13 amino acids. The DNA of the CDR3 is TGTGCCAGCTCACAGGACAGGGACCAGCCCCAGCATTTT. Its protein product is CASSQDRDQPQHF.

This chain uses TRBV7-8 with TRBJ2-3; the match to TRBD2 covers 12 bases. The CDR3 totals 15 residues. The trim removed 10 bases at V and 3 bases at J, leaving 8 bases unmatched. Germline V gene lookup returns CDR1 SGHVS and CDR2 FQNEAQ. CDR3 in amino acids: CATCLAGGLTDTQYF. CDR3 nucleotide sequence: TGTGCCACATGCCTAGCGGGGGGGCTGACAGATACGCAGTATTTT.

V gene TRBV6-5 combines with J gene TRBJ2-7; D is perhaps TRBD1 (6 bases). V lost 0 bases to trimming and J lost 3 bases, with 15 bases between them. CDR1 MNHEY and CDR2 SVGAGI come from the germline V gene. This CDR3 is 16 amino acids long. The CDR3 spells CASSYSPGHRFYEQYF. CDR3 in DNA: TGTGCCAGCAGTTACTCCCCGGGACACCGATTCTACGAGCAGTACTTC.

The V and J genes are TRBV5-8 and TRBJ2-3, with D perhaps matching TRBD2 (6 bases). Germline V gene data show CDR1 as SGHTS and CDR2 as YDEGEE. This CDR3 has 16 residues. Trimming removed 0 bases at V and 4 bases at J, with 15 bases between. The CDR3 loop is CASSLVSLARSDTQYF. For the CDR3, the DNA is TGTGCCAGCAGCTTGGTTAGCCTAGCGAGATCAGATACGCAGTATTTT.

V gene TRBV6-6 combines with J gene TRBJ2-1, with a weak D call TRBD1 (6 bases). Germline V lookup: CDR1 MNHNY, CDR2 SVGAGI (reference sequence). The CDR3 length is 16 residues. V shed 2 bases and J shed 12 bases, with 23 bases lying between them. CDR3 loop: CASSYPPTGWVQGQFF. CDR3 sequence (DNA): TGTGCCAGCAGTTACCCCCCCACAGGGTGGGTACAGGGGCAGTTCTTC.

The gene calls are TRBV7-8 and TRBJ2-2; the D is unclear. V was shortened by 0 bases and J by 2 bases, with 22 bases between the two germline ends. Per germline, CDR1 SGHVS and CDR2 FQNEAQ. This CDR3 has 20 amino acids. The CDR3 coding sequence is TGTGCCAGCAGCTTAGCCCCCCCAAGCCATCTCCTCCACAACACCGGGGAGCTGTTTTTT. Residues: CASSLAPPSHLLHNTGELFF. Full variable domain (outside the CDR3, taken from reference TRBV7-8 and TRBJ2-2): GAGVSQSPRYKVAKRGQDVALRCDPISGHVSLFWYQQALGQGPEFLTYFQNEAQLDKSGLPSDRFFAERPEGSVSTLKIQRTQQEDSAVYLCASSLAPPSHLLHNTGELFFGEGSRLTVL.

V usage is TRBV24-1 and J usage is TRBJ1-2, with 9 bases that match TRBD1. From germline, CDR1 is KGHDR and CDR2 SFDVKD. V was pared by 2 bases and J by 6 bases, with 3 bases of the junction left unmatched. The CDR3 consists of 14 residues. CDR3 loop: CATSDSGTGNGYTF. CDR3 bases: TGTGCCACCAGTGATTCCGGGACAGGGAATGGCTACACCTTC.

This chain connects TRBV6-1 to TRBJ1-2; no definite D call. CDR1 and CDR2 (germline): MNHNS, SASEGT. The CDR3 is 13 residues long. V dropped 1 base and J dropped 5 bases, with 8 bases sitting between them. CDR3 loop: CASSEGMRYGYTF. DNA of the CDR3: TGTGCCAGCAGTGAAGGGATGAGGTATGGCTACACCTTC.